This T cell receptor (beta chain) comes out of a study of CD8+ T cells in alopecia areata. Study information: Treated patients took oral tofacitinib at 5 to 10 mg twice daily.

Per the germline V gene, CDR1 is GTSNPN and CDR2 is SVGIG (reference sequence). Trimming cost V 3 bases and J 2 bases, with 11 bases left between them. CDR3 length: 14 residues. Extraction of RNA preceded its reverse transcription into cDNA, which served as the sequencing template. Assay used: immunoSEQ multiplex PCR; TCRdb lists only in-frame clones, some missing. The sample holds about 180,000 clones; roughly 65% are singletons and the top ten take about 1.5%. As for this clone: Its antigen is unknown.

General study findings and limits: Higher clonality was seen in lesional scalp than in normal scalp, especially in alopecia totalis/universalis. Scalp sequencing captures resident alphabeta T cells of normal skin too. Possibly as an HLA-related effect, TCR sharing across patients appeared less clear than in mice.

The chain couples TRBV30 to TRBJ1-5; D ambiguous. This receptor was obtained from a human donor with alopecia areata. Sequencing used CD4+ T cells sorted from blood, obtained at week 0. The CDR3 loop is CAWSAIGRNQPQHF. The CDR3 DNA is TGTGCCTGGAGCGCAATAGGCCGCAATCAGCCCCAGCATTTT. The whole variable domain, filled in from reference TRBV30 and TRBJ1-5, reads SQTIHQWPATLVQPVGSPLSLECTVEGTSNPNLYWYRQAAGRGLQLLFYSVGIGQISSEVPQNLSASRPQDRQFILSSKKLLLSDSGFYLCAWSAIGRNQPQHFGDGTRLSIL.